The rows below give T cell receptor beta chains drawn from one sample of a study of identical twins. TCRdb analysed the 5' RACE reads with MiXCR anew, one entry per CDR3 protein. The table lists around 650,000 distinct CDR3 sequences, roughly 7.1% of them singletons, with about 1.5% in the top ten. These same records also appear under a second study, on yellow fever vaccine responses in identical twins.

The specimen sequenced was PBMCs. These receptor sequences come from a woman between 18 and 29 years old in good health. CDR3s include the opening cysteine and the closing phenylalanine or tryptophan. Fields, in order: V gene, CDR3 protein.

>TRBV4-1
CASSPSGTASSYNSPLHF
>TRBV20-1
CSATMRDGYTF
>TRBV12-3/TRBV12-4
CASSNGQGNQPQHF
>TRBV12-3/TRBV12-4
CASLPGQGNEKLFF
>TRBV29-1
CSGTVAGEIVEQFF
>TRBV11-2
CASSSREGYNEQFF
>TRBV6-2/TRBV6-3
CASRRLAGSTNEQFF
>TRBV12-3/TRBV12-4
CASSLSALPGNEQFF
>TRBV12-3/TRBV12-4
CASSLTWKTYEQYF
>TRBV10-3
CAISDQGPGANVLTF
>TRBV10-3
CAITPPGGLAGGPVHEQFF
>TRBV7-6
CASNRGAENTGELFF
>TRBV5-8
CASSEMRGVDDTQYF
>TRBV20-1
CSASSRDRVTNEQFF
>TRBV29-1
CSAGQDTQYF
>TRBV5-1
CASRSGRSRETQYF
>TRBV5-5
CASTWNRETQYF
>TRBV7-2
CASSLTSNIQYF
>TRBV5-1
CASSYGTSGSGDTQYF
>TRBV4-1
CASSQVAGGQPQHF
>TRBV18
CASSRPPTDTQYF
>TRBV13
CASSLGRRNTGELFF
>TRBV2
CASRWRLAGDNTGELFF
>TRBV12-3/TRBV12-4
CASSTRPYNEQFF
>TRBV9
CASSPGPNESYEQYF
>TRBV12-3/TRBV12-4
CASSLVVGGGDGYTF
>TRBV28
CASRSPTGTNQPQHF
>TRBV12-3/TRBV12-4
CASSSGLAGAIYNEQFF
>TRBV15
CATSIDRGETQYF
>TRBV7-9
CASSSGGEEQFF
>TRBV19
CASSMRLAGEHEQFF
>TRBV6-1
CASSDNMNTEAFF
>TRBV12-3/TRBV12-4
CASYNRGRIYNYGYTF
>TRBV20-1
CSASQASGRGSTDTQYF
>TRBV29-1
CSVEQQTGELFF
>TRBV29-1
CSVEGQGALLEQFF
>TRBV29-1
CSVEDLSRGPLGYGYTF
>TRBV5-1
CASSAAGSQETQYF
>TRBV7-2
CASSFSHGDTQYF
>TRBV28
CASSLDFPGGEQFF
>TRBV4-1
CASSQEGQGSDTQYF
>TRBV10-3
CAISSDRGPYGYTF
>TRBV28
CASSLDVNEQFF
>TRBV6-1
CASSERGAGEQFF
>TRBV29-1
CSVSGPVTGELFF
>TRBV20-1
CSASGTSGINEQFF
>TRBV3-1
CASSHQIKVGTQYF
>TRBV5-5
CASSLGAGMNTEAFF
>TRBV5-5
CASSLEAARGEKLFF
>TRBV2
CASRIDTPPNYGYTF
>TRBV7-2
CASSLVGSGWNEQFF
>TRBV7-6
CASSLERVGNEQFF
>TRBV28
CASSFPRREQFF
>TRBV7-6
CASSSKETQYF